The 15 T cell receptor beta chains presented below share a single source sample, sequenced in a study of T cells in Graves' hyperthyroidism and ophthalmopathy (dated by TCRdb to between 2019 and 2020). The receptor library was made with multiplex PCR. The run used an Illumina HiSeq 2000. TCR beta CDR3 regions were amplified from RNA transcripts. The TCR CDR3 was subjected to a first round of RT-PCR using the HTBI primer set and the Qiagen OneStep RT-PCR kit. TCRdb passed the public sequencing reads through fastp at Q25 and MiXCR, retaining productive beta sequences. All rows with the same CDR3 protein become a single entry with the most common DNA and genes. The table for this sample lists around 620,000 distinct CDR3 sequences; just over 45% of them were counted only once. Roughly 19% of the sample is in the top ten clones. The source material was peripheral blood or thyroid tissue (not recorded which). The receptors come from an adult woman with Graves' disease, either hyperthyroidism or ophthalmopathy (not recorded which).

This clonotype was seen many times. This chain uses TRBV11-2 with TRBJ1-2; D might be TRBD1 (5 bases). The germline V and J ends were trimmed by 2 bases and 4 bases, with 11 bases remaining between them. This CDR3 comprises 14 residues. The germline V gene encodes CDR1 SGHAT and CDR2 FQNNGV. The CDR3 spells CASSLITGAYGYTF. In DNA form, the CDR3 reads TGTGCCAGCAGCTTAATCACAGGCGCCTATGGCTACACCTTC.

This rearrangement joins TRBV15 to TRBJ2-2; 9 bases agree with TRBD2. The CDR3 covers 16 residues. V shed 8 bases, J shed 8 bases, and the junction held 15 bases outside the gene matches. CDR1 is LNHNV, CDR2 YYDKDF, per germline (reference sequence). CDR3: CATAEGLAGKEGELFF. For the CDR3, the DNA is TGTGCCACCGCCGAAGGGCTAGCGGGAAAAGAAGGGGAGCTGTTTTTT. Complete variable domain (other parts from reference TRBV15 and TRBJ2-2): DAMVIQNPRYQVTQFGKPVTLSCSQTLNHNVMYWYQQKSSQAPKLLFHYYDKDFNNEADTPDNFQSRRPNTSFCFLDIRSPGLGDTAMYLCATAEGLAGKEGELFFGEGSRLTVL.

In this sample, this clonotype turned up many times. The V call is TRBV7-2, the J call TRBJ1-6; maybe TRBD1 (6 bases). Germline CDR1 and CDR2: SGHTA and FQGNSA. V was pared by 6 bases and J by 4 bases, with 13 bases between. CDR3 size: 15 residues. CDR3 sequence (DNA): TGTGCCAGCAGTCCCGACAGGCAATATAATTCACCCCTCCACTTT. Translated: CASSPDRQYNSPLHF.

This clonotype was observed many times. The junction departs from germline at one end; a sequencing error may be responsible. This chain connects TRBV7-7 to TRBJ2-5; unclear D gene. The CDR3 has 14 amino acids. Germline-derived CDR1 and CDR2 are SSHAT and FNYEAQ (reference sequence). The CDR3: CASSLGISEETQYF. The CDR3 coding sequence is TGTGCTAGCAGCTTAGGGATCTCTGAAGAGACCCAGTACTTC.

This clonotype was seen ten or more times. The rearrangement joins TRBV5-8 to TRBJ1-2; D perhaps matches TRBD1 (5 bases). The germline CDR1 and CDR2 sequences are SGHTS and YDEGEE. The CDR3 loop spans 14 amino acids. V shed 2 bases and J shed 4 bases, with 12 bases lying between them. The CDR3 protein is CASSFWGSSYGYTF. Here the CDR3 DNA reads TGTGCCAGCAGCTTTTGGGGGAGTTCCTATGGCTACACCTTC.

This clonotype was counted a single time. The junction shows a germline mismatch at one end, possibly a read error. This rearrangement joins TRBV11-2 to TRBJ1-1, with 7 bases matching TRBD1. The CDR3 is made up of 13 amino acids. Germline CDR1 SGHAT, CDR2 FQNNGV. The DNA of the CDR3 is TGTGCCAGCAGGCCGACAGGGAACGCTGAAGCTTTCTTT. Protein: CASRPTGNAEAFF.

To note about this clonotype: One junction end disagrees with the germline gene, perhaps due to a read error. J is TRBJ2-6 and V is TRBV7-8; 7 bases fit TRBD2. The CDR3 has 14 residues. Germline CDR1 and CDR2: SGHVS and FQNEAQ. This CDR3 reads CASSPQGRAHVLTF. In nucleotides, the CDR3 is TGTGCCAGCAGCCCGCAAGGGAGGGCCCACGTCCTGACTTTC. Based on the CDR3 plus reference TRBV7-8 and TRBJ2-6, the full variable domain is GAGVSQSPRYKVAKRGQDVALRCDPISGHVSLFWYQQALGQGPEFLTYFQNEAQLDKSGLPSDRFFAERPEGSVSTLKIQRTQQEDSAVYLCASSPQGRAHVLTFGAGSRLTVL.

On this clonotype itself: A read error is likely, as this CDR3 ends without the conserved phenylalanine or tryptophan. Because the CDR3's place on the DNA is in doubt, the DNA is left out and the CDR3 is given as listed by TCRdb. The CDR3 loop reads CASPGPPSS. The V call is TRBV13, the J call TRBJ2-6; TRBD2, as called in the table, went unchecked against the DNA. The CDR3 spans 9 amino acids, including both terminal residues. Germline V gene sequence: CDR1 PRHDT, CDR2 FYEKMQ (reference sequence).

The V call is TRBV2, the J call TRBJ1-4; D call uncertain. Germline-derived CDR1 and CDR2 are SNHLY and FYNNEI. The CDR3 sequence is 16 residues long. With 7 bases removed from V and 5 bases from J, the gap between germline ends came to 20 bases. CDR3: CASTGTGYGLNEKLFF. CDR3 nucleotides: TGTGCCAGCACCGGAACGGGGTACGGACTGAATGAAAAACTGTTTTTT. Using reference TRBV2 and TRBJ1-4 for the parts outside the CDR3, the full variable domain is EPEVTQTPSHQVTQMGQEVILRCVPISNHLYFYWYRQILGQKVEFLVSFYNNEISEKSEIFDDQFSVERPDGSNFTLKIRSTKLEDSAMYFCASTGTGYGLNEKLFFGSGTQLSVL.

The rearrangement uses TRBV28 and TRBJ2-7, with unresolved D. V gave up 5 bases and J gave up 5 bases, with 28 bases separating them. The CDR3 loop spans 18 amino acids. Germline assignment: CDR1 MDHEN and CDR2 SYDVKM. CDR3 nucleotide sequence: TGTGCCAGCAGTCGATCCCCGCCACCGATTACCCAATCGGACGAGCAGTACTTC. Protein sequence: CASSRSPPPITQSDEQYF.

This clonotype came up a few times. The J gene is TRBJ2-7, the V gene TRBV15, with D perhaps given as TRBD1 or TRBD2 (5 bases each). Germline assignment: CDR1 LNHNV and CDR2 YYDKDF (reference sequence). The CDR3 is made up of 14 amino acids. Trimming shortened V by 4 bases and J by 3 bases, and 13 bases separated the two germline ends. This CDR3 reads CATSMGDSLYEQYF. Written as DNA, the CDR3 is TGTGCCACCAGCATGGGAGACAGCCTCTACGAGCAGTACTTC.

A few counts support this clonotype. The rearrangement links TRBV28 to TRBJ2-7; perhaps D is TRBD1 or TRBD2 (5 bases each). This CDR3 is 15 amino acids long. Trimming removed 10 bases at V and 3 bases at J, with 22 bases between. CDR1 is MDHEN, CDR2 SYDVKM, per germline. CDR3: CATTDGGPSFYEQYF. The CDR3 DNA sequence: TGTGCCACCACTGATGGGGGACCGAGCTTCTACGAGCAGTACTTC.

At least ten counts were recorded for this clonotype. The chain recombines TRBV7-2 with TRBJ2-7; D unresolved. The CDR3 extends over 12 amino acids. Trimming took off 1 base at V and 7 bases at J, with 8 bases between the two ends. Germline assignment: CDR1 SGHTA and CDR2 FQGNSA. The CDR3 loop reads CASSLGSGEQYF. Written as DNA, the CDR3 is TGTGCCAGCAGCTTAGGATCCGGGGAGCAGTACTTC.

V gene TRBV2 combines with J gene TRBJ1-5; D remains ambiguous. V lost 4 bases, J lost 0 bases, and 10 bases lay in between. CDR3 length: 15 amino acids. Looked up from germline, CDR1 is SNHLY and CDR2 is FYNNEI. In DNA, the CDR3 is TGTGCCAGCAGTGGTTCAGCAAATAGCAATCAGCCCCAGCATTTT. This translates into CASSGSANSNQPQHF.

This clonotype was counted only a few times. This sequence joins TRBV10-3 and TRBJ2-5; 7 nucleotides match TRBD1. With V trimmed by 7 bases and J by 9 bases, 8 bases remained unmatched. Germline values: CDR1 ENHRY, CDR2 SYGVKD. The CDR3 totals 12 residues. The CDR3 coding sequence is TGTGCCATCAAGGGGGCCCAGGGTCCCCAGTACTTC. Translated, it gives CAIKGAQGPQYF.